A selection of T cell receptor beta chains follows, all from one sample in a study of cytomegalovirus exposure and HLA in healthy donors. Using immunoSEQ multiplex PCR, the repertoire was profiled, and TCRdb retains in-frame clones only, with some absent. The record lists under 150,000 clones, of which the ten most abundant hold about 2.5%. The sequenced material came from PBMCs. These TCRs come from a man in his forties or fifties in good health and CMV-seronegative. The CDR3 runs from the conserved cysteine through the conserved F or W. D genes are given only for firm matches.

J: TRBJ2-4
V: TRBV11-1
D: TRBD1
length: 13
CDR3: CASSPDRVNIQYF
DNA: TGTGCCAGCAGCCCGGACAGGGTGAACATTCAGTACTTC

J: TRBJ1-2
V: TRBV5-6
D: -
length: 15
CDR3: CASSLGTRAFNGYTF
DNA: TGTGCCAGCAGCTTAGGGACAAGAGCATTTAATGGCTACACCTTC

J: TRBJ2-7
V: TRBV2
D: TRBD1
length: 13
CDR3: CASERDRGYEQYF
DNA: TGTGCCAGCGAAAGGGACAGGGGCTACGAGCAGTACTTC

J: TRBJ1-1
V: TRBV6-1
D: -
length: 10
CDR3: CASRVAQAFF
DNA: TGTGCCAGCAGAGTCGCGCAAGCTTTCTTT

J: TRBJ2-3
V: TRBV27
D: -
length: 14
CDR3: CASSSLEITDTQYF
DNA: TGTGCCAGCAGTTCTTTGGAGATCACAGATACGCAGTATTTT

J: TRBJ2-2
V: TRBV5-1
D: -
length: 15
CDR3: CASSLHQGSTGELFF
DNA: TGCGCCAGCAGCTTGCATCAGGGGAGCACCGGGGAGCTGTTTTTT

J: TRBJ1-5
V: TRBV18
D: -
length: 13
CDR3: CASSPADNQPQHF
DNA: TGTGCCAGCTCACCGGCAGACAATCAGCCCCAGCATTTT

J: TRBJ1-1
V: TRBV19
D: -
length: 14
CDR3: CASSRALTNTEAFF
DNA: TGTGCCAGTAGTAGGGCGTTAACCAACACTGAAGCTTTCTTT

J: TRBJ1-6
V: TRBV6-1
D: -
length: 14
CDR3: CASSRTIYNSPLHF
DNA: TGTGCCAGCAGCCGGACAATTTATAATTCACCCCTCCACTTT

J: TRBJ1-5
V: TRBV4-1
D: -
length: 15
CDR3: CASSQGQGSNQPQHF
DNA: TGCGCCAGCAGCCAAGGGCAGGGAAGCAATCAGCCCCAGCATTTT

J: TRBJ2-2
V: TRBV19
D: -
length: 15
CDR3: CASSMLDRDTGELFF
DNA: TGTGCCAGTAGTATGCTAGATCGGGACACCGGGGAGCTGTTTTTT

J: TRBJ1-2
V: TRBV5-6
D: TRBD1
length: 14
CDR3: CASSLEQGPGGYTF
DNA: TGTGCCAGCAGCTTGGAACAGGGGCCTGGGGGCTACACCTTC

J: TRBJ2-3
V: TRBV7-8
D: -
length: 17
CDR3: CASSLAGGGFGTDTQYF
DNA: TGTGCCAGCAGCTTAGCGGGTGGGGGGTTCGGCACAGATACGCAGTATTTT

J: TRBJ1-4
V: TRBV6-6
D: -
length: 13
CDR3: CASHDRKEEKLFF
DNA: TGTGCCAGCCACGACAGGAAGGAGGAAAAACTGTTTTTT

J: TRBJ1-6
V: TRBV10-3
D: -
length: 14
CDR3: CAISEGQGNSPLHF
DNA: TGTGCCATCAGTGAGGGCCAGGGAAATTCACCCCTCCACTTT

J: TRBJ2-2
V: TRBV5-8
D: TRBD1
length: 15
CDR3: CASSFRGQGSGELFF
DNA: TGTGCCAGCAGCTTTAGAGGACAGGGATCCGGGGAGCTGTTTTTT

J: TRBJ1-2
V: TRBV9
D: -
length: 14
CDR3: CASSRQDYGGGYTF
DNA: TGTGCCAGCAGCCGTCAGGACTATGGAGGTGGCTACACCTTC

J: TRBJ2-7
V: TRBV2
D: -
length: 10
CDR3: CASAGYEQYF
DNA: TGTGCCAGCGCGGGGTACGAGCAGTACTTC

J: TRBJ2-3
V: TRBV7-3
D: -
length: 15
CDR3: CASSLAPSAPDTQYF
DNA: TGTGCCAGCAGCTTAGCTCCGAGCGCTCCAGATACGCAGTATTTT

J: TRBJ2-5
V: TRBV2
D: TRBD2
length: 13
CDR3: CASSESGRGGQYF
DNA: TGTGCCAGCAGTGAATCGGGTAGGGGAGGGCAGTACTTC

J: TRBJ1-5
V: TRBV10-3
D: TRBD1
length: 15
CDR3: CATQTGTGGNQPQHF
DNA: TGTGCCACCCAGACCGGGACAGGGGGCAATCAGCCCCAGCATTTT

J: TRBJ2-2
V: TRBV6-1
D: -
length: 13
CDR3: CASAPGFTGELFF
DNA: TGTGCCAGTGCCCCGGGGTTTACCGGGGAGCTGTTTTTT

J: TRBJ1-1
V: TRBV5-1
D: -
length: 13
CDR3: CASRLDRTTEAFF
DNA: TGCGCCAGCAGACTAGACAGGACTACTGAAGCTTTCTTT

J: TRBJ1-1
V: TRBV7-9
D: -
length: 16
CDR3: CASSLATQGGNTEAFF
DNA: TGTGCCAGCAGCTTAGCCACCCAAGGAGGGAACACTGAAGCTTTCTTT

J: TRBJ2-5
V: TRBV25-1
D: TRBD2
length: 16
CDR3: CASSEASGGRRETQYF
DNA: TGTGCCAGCAGTGAGGCTAGCGGGGGCCGGAGGGAGACCCAGTACTTC

J: TRBJ2-1
V: TRBV5-1
D: -
length: 14
CDR3: CASMRDNSYNEQFF
DNA: TGCGCCAGCATGAGGGACAACTCCTACAATGAGCAGTTCTTC

J: TRBJ2-7
V: TRBV10-3
D: -
length: 15
CDR3: CAIRAGHLTSHEQYF
DNA: TGTGCCATCAGAGCGGGACATCTGACGTCCCACGAGCAGTACTTC

J: TRBJ1-6
V: TRBV6-1
D: -
length: 14
CDR3: CASSERGYNSPLHF
DNA: TGTGCCAGCAGTGAAAGGGGGTATAATTCACCCCTCCACTTT

J: TRBJ2-5
V: TRBV6-5
D: TRBD1
length: 15
CDR3: CASSYSSQGADEQYF
DNA: TGTGCCAGCAGTTACTCGTCGCAGGGGGCTGATGAGCAGTACTTC

J: TRBJ1-1
V: TRBV7-9
D: -
length: 15
CDR3: CASNSQGRGATEAFF
DNA: TGTGCCAGCAATAGCCAGGGGAGAGGGGCCACTGAAGCTTTCTTT

J: TRBJ2-7
V: TRBV5-4
D: TRBD1
length: 16
CDR3: CASSLGGTGGTYEQYF
DNA: TGTGCCAGCAGCTTGGGCGGGACAGGGGGAACCTACGAGCAGTACTTC

J: TRBJ2-3
V: TRBV6-6
D: TRBD2
length: 14
CDR3: CASSDYTSGGSQYF
DNA: TGTGCCAGCAGTGACTACACTAGCGGGGGGTCCCAGTATTTT

J: TRBJ2-1
V: TRBV19
D: TRBD1
length: 16
CDR3: CASSFPSGTVNDEQFF
DNA: TGTGCCAGTAGTTTTCCCTCCGGGACAGTGAACGATGAGCAGTTCTTC

J: TRBJ2-7
V: TRBV2
D: -
length: 11
CDR3: CASKQGHEQYF
DNA: TGTGCCAGCAAACAGGGCCACGAGCAGTACTTC

J: TRBJ1-2
V: TRBV14
D: -
length: 13
CDR3: CASSLSQKYGYTF
DNA: TGTGCCAGCAGCCTATCACAGAAGTATGGCTACACCTTC

J: TRBJ2-7
V: TRBV7-9
D: -
length: 14
CDR3: CASSPGTTLYEQYF
DNA: TGTGCCAGCAGTCCCGGGACAACACTATACGAGCAGTACTTC

J: TRBJ2-3
V: TRBV5-1
D: -
length: 17
CDR3: CASSLARDRPRADTQYF
DNA: TGCGCCAGCAGCTTGGCCCGCGACAGGCCCAGGGCAGATACGCAGTATTTT

J: TRBJ2-6
V: TRBV6-6
D: -
length: 15
CDR3: CASSRDYSGANVLTF
DNA: TGTGCCAGCAGCCGCGACTACTCTGGGGCCAACGTCCTGACTTTC

J: TRBJ2-4
V: TRBV6-5
D: -
length: 13
CDR3: CASRADKSNIQYF
DNA: TGTGCCAGCAGGGCCGACAAATCAAACATTCAGTACTTC

J: TRBJ2-2
V: TRBV5-4
D: -
length: 19
CDR3: CASSFVTRARQTNTGELFF
DNA: TGTGCCAGCAGCTTTGTGACCCGTGCGCGGCAGACGAACACCGGGGAGCTGTTTTTT

J: TRBJ1-6
V: TRBV5-1
D: -
length: 16
CDR3: CASSLDLAGANSPLHF
DNA: TGCGCCAGCAGCTTGGACCTGGCAGGGGCCAATTCACCCCTCCACTTT

J: TRBJ2-5
V: TRBV5-1
D: -
length: 15
CDR3: CASSLAGQGQETQYF
DNA: TGCGCCAGCAGCTTGGCCGGGCAGGGACAAGAGACCCAGTACTTC

J: TRBJ1-2
V: TRBV7-9
D: TRBD1
length: 14
CDR3: CASSLFKGADGYTF
DNA: TGTGCCAGCAGCTTATTTAAGGGGGCGGACGGCTACACCTTC

J: TRBJ1-5
V: TRBV5-1
D: -
length: 17
CDR3: CASSPGDILTRNQPQHF
DNA: TGCGCCAGCAGCCCGGGGGATATTCTTACCCGGAATCAGCCCCAGCATTTT

J: TRBJ2-3
V: TRBV5-1
D: TRBD2
length: 16
CDR3: CASSRTTSGSTDTQYF
DNA: TGCGCCAGCAGCCGCACGACTAGCGGGAGCACAGATACGCAGTATTTT

J: TRBJ1-1
V: TRBV2
D: TRBD1
length: 14
CDR3: CASIRGGQGAAAFF
DNA: TGTGCCAGCATCCGAGGGGGACAGGGGGCTGCAGCTTTCTTT

J: TRBJ2-1
V: TRBV13
D: TRBD1
length: 14
CDR3: CASSRRDRGPKKFF
DNA: TGTGCCAGCAGCCGCCGGGACAGAGGGCCGAAGAAGTTCTTC

J: TRBJ2-1
V: TRBV2
D: TRBD2
length: 14
CDR3: CASSASGTSGLQFF
DNA: TGTGCCAGCAGTGCTTCCGGGACTAGCGGATTACAGTTCTTC

J: TRBJ1-4
V: TRBV5-4
D: -
length: 15
CDR3: CASSWGEGTNEKLFF
DNA: TGTGCCAGCAGCTGGGGGGAGGGGACTAATGAAAAACTGTTTTTT

J: TRBJ1-5
V: TRBV6-9
D: -
length: 11
CDR3: CASSQNQPQHF
DNA: TGTGCCAGCAGCCAGAATCAGCCCCAGCATTTT

J: TRBJ2-5
V: TRBV9
D: TRBD1
length: 16
CDR3: CASSVGGTGGTETQYF
DNA: TGTGCCAGCAGCGTAGGAGGGACAGGGGGCACGGAGACCCAGTACTTC

J: TRBJ2-1
V: TRBV28
D: TRBD2
length: 18
CDR3: CASSTPRRRDYLYNEQFF
DNA: TGTGCCAGCAGTACTCCGCGCAGGAGGGACTACCTCTACAATGAGCAGTTCTTC